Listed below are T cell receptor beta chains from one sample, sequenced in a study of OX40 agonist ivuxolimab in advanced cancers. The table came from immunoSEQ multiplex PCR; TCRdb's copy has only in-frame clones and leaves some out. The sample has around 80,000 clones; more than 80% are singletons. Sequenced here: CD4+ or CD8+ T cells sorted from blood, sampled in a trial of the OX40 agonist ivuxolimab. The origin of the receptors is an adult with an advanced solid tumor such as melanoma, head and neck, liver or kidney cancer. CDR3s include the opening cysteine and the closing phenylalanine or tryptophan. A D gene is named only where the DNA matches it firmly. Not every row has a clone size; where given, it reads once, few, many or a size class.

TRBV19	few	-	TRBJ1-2	CASSTQGLGYTF	TGTGCCAGTAGTACTCAGGGGCTGGGCTACACCTTC
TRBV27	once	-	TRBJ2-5	CASSRAKGETQYF	TGTGCCAGCAGTAGAGCGAAAGGAGAGACCCAGTACTTC
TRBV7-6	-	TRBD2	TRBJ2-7	CASSLDTGGRAYEQYF	TGTGCCAGCAGCTTAGACACGGGGGGGCGAGCCTACGAGCAGTACTTC
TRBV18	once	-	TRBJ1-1	CASSPQTSGGDTEAFF	TGTGCCAGCTCACCACAGACCTCCGGGGGGGACACTGAAGCTTTCTTT
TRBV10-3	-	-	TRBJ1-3	CAISESIRDGNTIYF	TGTGCCATCAGTGAGTCGATAAGGGACGGAAACACCATATATTTT
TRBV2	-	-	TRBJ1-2	CAGRGSDYGYTF	TGTGCCGGACGAGGTTCCGACTATGGCTACACCTTC
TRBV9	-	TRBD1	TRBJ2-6	CASSPRTGRSYGANVLTF	TGTGCCAGCAGCCCCCGGACAGGGCGTAGTTATGGGGCCAACGTCCTGACTTTC
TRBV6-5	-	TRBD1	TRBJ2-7	CASTPRTGDYEQYF	TGTGCCAGCACCCCTCGGACAGGAGACTACGAGCAGTACTTC
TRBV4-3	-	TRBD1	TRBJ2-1	CASSQGPDPGGQGYNEQFF	TGCGCCAGCAGCCAAGGGCCCGACCCCGGTGGACAGGGCTACAATGAGCAGTTCTTC
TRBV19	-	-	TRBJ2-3	CASSIRGADTQYF	TGTGCCAGTAGTATAAGGGGGGCAGATACGCAGTATTTT
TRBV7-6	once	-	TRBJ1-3	CASSNTGTGNTIYF	TGTGCCAGCAGCAATACAGGGACCGGAAACACCATATATTTT
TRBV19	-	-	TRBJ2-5	CASSTLTTQQETQYF	TGTGCCAGTAGTACCCTGACTACCCAGCAAGAGACCCAGTACTTC
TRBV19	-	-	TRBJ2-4	CASGPGWAKNIQYF	TGTGCCAGTGGCCCAGGGTGGGCCAAAAACATTCAGTACTTC
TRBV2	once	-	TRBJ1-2	CASSVGGSYGYTF	TGTGCCAGCAGTGTTGGAGGTTCCTATGGCTACACCTTC
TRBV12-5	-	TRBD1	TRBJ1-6	CASGLPGQGSPLHF	TGTGCTAGTGGGCTGCCTGGACAGGGGTCACCCCTCCACTTT
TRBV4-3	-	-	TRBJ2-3	CASSLTYTTDTQYF	TGCGCCAGCAGCCTCACCTATACCACAGATACGCAGTATTTT
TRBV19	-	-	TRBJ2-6	CASSNKPVGRGSSGANVLTF	TGTGCCAGTAGTAACAAACCCGTAGGGAGAGGGTCCTCTGGGGCCAACGTCCTGACTTTC
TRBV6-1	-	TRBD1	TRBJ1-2	CASSEADRGLGYTF	TGTGCCAGCAGTGAAGCGGACAGGGGTTTGGGCTACACCTTC
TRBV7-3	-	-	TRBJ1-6	CASSPNSDYNSPLHF	TGTGCCAGCAGCCCGAACAGCGATTATAATTCACCCCTCCACTTT
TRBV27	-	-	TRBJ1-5	CASSPGRVNQPQHF	TGTGCCAGCAGCCCGGGACGGGTCAATCAGCCCCAGCATTTT
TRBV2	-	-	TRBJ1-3	CASSESGGGGNTIYF	TGTGCCAGCAGTGAATCAGGAGGGGGTGGAAACACCATATATTTT
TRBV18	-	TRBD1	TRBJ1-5	CASSPGTGDQPQHF	TGTGCCAGCTCACCAGGGACAGGGGATCAGCCCCAGCATTTT
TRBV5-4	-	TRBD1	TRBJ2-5	CASSLGDRGAQYF	TGTGCCAGCAGCTTGGGGGACAGGGGTGCCCAGTACTTC
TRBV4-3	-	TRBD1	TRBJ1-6	CASSQEPAGQRSPLHF	TGCGCCAGCAGCCAAGAGCCCGCGGGACAGCGTTCACCCCTCCACTTT
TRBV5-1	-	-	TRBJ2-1	CASSSHNTVNNEQFF	TGCGCCAGCAGCTCGCATAACACAGTTAACAATGAGCAGTTCTTC
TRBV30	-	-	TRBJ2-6	CAWSSLLGANVLTF	TGTGCCTGGAGTTCTCTCCTTGGGGCCAACGTCCTGACTTTC
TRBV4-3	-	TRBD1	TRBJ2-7	CASSQDTGQGAGEQYF	TGCGCCAGCAGCCAAGATACTGGACAGGGGGCTGGCGAGCAGTACTTC
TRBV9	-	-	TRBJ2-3	CASSVDVRGRATDTQYF	TGTGCCAGCAGCGTAGATGTCAGGGGGAGGGCTACAGATACGCAGTATTTT
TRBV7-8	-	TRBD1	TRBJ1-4	CASSQTGGRTNEKLFF	TGTGCCAGCAGTCAGACAGGGGGCCGCACTAATGAAAAACTGTTTTTT
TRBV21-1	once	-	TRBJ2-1	CASSKLERGYNEQFF	TGTGCCAGCAGCAAATTGGAGCGGGGCTACAATGAGCAGTTCTTC
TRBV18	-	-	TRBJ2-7	CASSPLSYEQYF	TGTGCCAGCTCACCACTGAGTTACGAGCAGTACTTC
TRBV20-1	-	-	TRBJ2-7	CSASDSYEQYF	TGCAGTGCTTCCGACTCCTACGAGCAGTACTTC
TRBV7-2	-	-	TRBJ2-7	CASSPSPGMREQYF	TGTGCCAGCAGCCCTAGCCCAGGGATGAGGGAGCAGTACTTC
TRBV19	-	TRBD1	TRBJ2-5	CASGVQGVGGTQYF	TGTGCCAGTGGGGTACAGGGGGTGGGTGGGACCCAGTACTTC
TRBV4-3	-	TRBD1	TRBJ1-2	CASSPGQGRYGYTF	TGCGCCAGCAGCCCGGGACAGGGAAGGTATGGCTACACCTTC
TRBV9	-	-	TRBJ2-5	CASSVEGSRGRETQYF	TGTGCCAGCAGCGTAGAGGGCTCGCGGGGAAGAGAGACCCAGTACTTC
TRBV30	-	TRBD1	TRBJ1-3	CAWSTQGAGGNTIYF	TGTGCCTGGAGTACACAGGGGGCAGGTGGAAACACCATATATTTT
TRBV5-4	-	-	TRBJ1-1	CASSLMGYGEAFF	TGTGCCAGCAGCTTGATGGGGTATGGTGAAGCTTTCTTT
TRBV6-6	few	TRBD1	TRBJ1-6	CASSFGDRGSPLHF	TGTGCCAGCAGCTTCGGGGACAGGGGTTCACCCCTCCACTTT
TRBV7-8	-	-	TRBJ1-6	CASSLGTDPLLKNSPLHF	TGTGCCAGCAGCTTAGGGACAGACCCCCTCTTAAAGAATTCACCCCTCCACTTT
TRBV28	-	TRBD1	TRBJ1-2	CASITTGTGFFDGYTF	TGTGCCAGCATTACGACCGGGACAGGGTTTTTTGATGGCTACACCTTC
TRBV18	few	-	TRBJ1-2	CASSPRRDDGYTF	TGTGCCAGCTCACCACGCAGGGACGATGGCTACACCTTC
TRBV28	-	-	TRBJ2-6	CASGRSSGANVLTF	TGTGCCAGCGGGCGGAGCTCTGGGGCCAACGTCCTGACTTTC
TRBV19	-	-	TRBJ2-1	CASSMNGGGAEQFF	TGTGCCAGTAGTATGAACGGGGGCGGGGCTGAGCAGTTCTTC
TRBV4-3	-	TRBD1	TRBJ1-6	CASSQETGNSPLHF	TGCGCCAGCAGCCAAGAGACAGGGAATTCACCCCTCCACTTT
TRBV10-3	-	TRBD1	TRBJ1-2	CATGGQEGNYGYTF	TGTGCCACGGGAGGACAGGAAGGCAACTATGGCTACACCTTC
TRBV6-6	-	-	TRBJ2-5	CASRGRTQYF	TGTGCCAGCAGGGGCCGGACCCAGTACTTC
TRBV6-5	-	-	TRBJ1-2	CASSYSPGEHYGYTF	TGTGCCAGCAGTTACTCCCCAGGGGAACACTATGGCTACACCTTC
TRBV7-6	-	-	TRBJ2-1	CASSSTLNSYNEQFF	TGTGCCAGCAGCTCCACGTTGAACTCCTACAATGAGCAGTTCTTC
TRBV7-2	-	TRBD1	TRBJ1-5	CASSYDRGSNQPQHF	TGTGCCAGCAGCTACGACAGGGGGAGCAATCAGCCCCAGCATTTT
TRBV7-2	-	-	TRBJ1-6	CASSFRADYNSPLHF	TGTGCCAGCAGCTTTCGAGCGGACTATAATTCACCCCTCCACTTT
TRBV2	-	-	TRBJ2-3	CASIKGEDIDTQYF	TGTGCCAGCATTAAGGGAGAAGATATAGATACGCAGTATTTT
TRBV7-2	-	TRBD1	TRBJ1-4	CASSLADREPKLFF	TGTGCCAGCAGCTTAGCGGACAGGGAACCGAAACTGTTTTTT